Listed below are T cell receptor beta chains from one sample, sequenced in a study of cytomegalovirus exposure and HLA in healthy donors. Produced via immunoSEQ multiplex PCR; TCRdb's table is partial and in-frame only. The table has 180,000 or so clones, about 79% seen once. Material for sequencing was PBMCs. All receptors come from a man aged 40-55 years in good health and CMV-seropositive. CDR3s leave out the opening cysteine and the closing phenylalanine or tryptophan. Fields, in order: CDR3 protein, V gene.

ASSEVLAGSLMGETQY,TRBV6-1
ASRRTAGIREQY,TRBV2
ASSIGAGQYYGYT,TRBV7-8
ASSEDGRWTEAF,TRBV5-1
ASRTGTDSYNEQF,TRBV7-8
ASSVGGRQGMGAF,TRBV9
ASSLVWSSGRARDEQF,TRBV7-9
ASSLSSRGQNTGELF,TRBV7-6
ATSRYTGRDTEAF,TRBV15
ASSPWTGAGGDEQY,TRBV9
ASSPVGPGELF,TRBV6-6
ASSLLSRGNNSPLH,TRBV5-6
ASSQRDRIYGYT,TRBV28
ASSLAQGTDTQY,TRBV7-9
ASSEVSGRKF,TRBV2
ASSSGQGVYGYT,TRBV5-1
ASSPDSLTYEQY,TRBV5-1
ASSPPGGSTDTQY,TRBV7-3
ASRAQGTGTEAF,TRBV2
ASSLDREAF,TRBV18
ASSLRTDYGYT,TRBV11-2
ASSLTAAGNRQPQH,TRBV27
ASRRTSGVSTDTQY,TRBV2
SVKDRYNEQF,TRBV29-1
ASSLKTEGLPSYEQY,TRBV5-1
ASRIAPANTGELF,TRBV5-1
ASSPPKITEAF,TRBV6-1
ASSSRTSGYNEQF,TRBV27
ASSFGGRGDTQY,TRBV28
ASSIWAGARFGNTIY,TRBV19
ASSFGQLQETQY,TRBV13
ASSSRRGGVGETQY,TRBV11-3
ASRSRQSSTDTQY,TRBV7-9
ASSFPGQGVYGYT,TRBV5-6
ASSLRTGPLAGANVLT,TRBV11-2
ASSYLVAGEQF,TRBV6-5
ASSIDLGSKSNQPQH,TRBV19
ASSVAPGLAGGSTDTQY,TRBV9
ASSLDRGGVFSNQPQH,TRBV28
ASSHQQVQNTGELF,TRBV4-1
ASSPRGGGNTEAF,TRBV28
AIRDSSDTQY,TRBV10-3
ASSPPSSGVYNEQF,TRBV18
ASSKGPLTDTQY,TRBV9
ATSRDSGAGNTIY,TRBV15
ASSRTTGGGNTIY,TRBV18
ASNTLAGGPGELF,TRBV6-5
ASSSPHVAGVGEQF,TRBV28
ASSPWTAEAF,TRBV7-9
ASSQNLGAGSYEQY,TRBV23-1
ASSFTGTSGSEQF,TRBV9
ASNLDLGQPQH,TRBV28
ASGGDLKETQY,TRBV12-5
ASSETSTSTDTQY,TRBV9
ASSFAGVGETQY,TRBV7-8
ASSGPRQVRHEQF,TRBV9
ASSAQGQGAREQY,TRBV5-1
ASSIGGLAGEQF,TRBV19
ASGLGQGDGNEQF,TRBV12-5